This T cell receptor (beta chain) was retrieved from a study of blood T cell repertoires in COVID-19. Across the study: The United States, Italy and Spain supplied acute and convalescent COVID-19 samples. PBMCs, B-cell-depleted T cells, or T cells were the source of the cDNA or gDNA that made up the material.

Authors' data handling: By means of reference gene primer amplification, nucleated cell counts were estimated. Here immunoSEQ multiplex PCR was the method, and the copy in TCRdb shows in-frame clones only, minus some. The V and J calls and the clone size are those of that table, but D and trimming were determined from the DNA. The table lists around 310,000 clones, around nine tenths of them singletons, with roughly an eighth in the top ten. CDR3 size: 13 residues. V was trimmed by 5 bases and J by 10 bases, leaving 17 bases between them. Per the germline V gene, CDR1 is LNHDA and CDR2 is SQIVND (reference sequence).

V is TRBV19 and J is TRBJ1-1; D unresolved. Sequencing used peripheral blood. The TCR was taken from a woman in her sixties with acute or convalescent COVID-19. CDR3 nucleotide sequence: TGTGCCAGTAGTCCCCGCGGGGTTTTGGGAGCTTTCTTT. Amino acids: CASSPRGVLGAFF.